These 17 T cell receptor beta chains share one sample of origin, sequenced in a study of molecular identifiers for immune sequencing clone quantification. Each CDR3 protein is one row after TCRdb ran MiXCR on the PCR reads. The repertoire has 53,000 or so distinct CDR3 sequences, approximately 40% of them found once; the top ten carry 3.8%. The material sequenced was naive CD8+ T cells from blood, with Jurkat cell RNA spiked in. Documented subset: FACS-sorted CD8+CD4-CCR7+CD45RA+ naive T cells. The source is a human donor in good health. Some libraries in this study had Jurkat cell RNA spiked in.

As to this clonotype: This may stem from a read error, because a much larger clone lies one nucleotide away. The chain combines TRBV9 with TRBJ2-2; D not certain. There are 13 residues in the CDR3. V lost 9 bases and J lost 2, with 11 bases in between. CDR1 is SGDLS and CDR2 is YYNGEE in the germline V gene. The CDR3 nucleotides are TGTGCCACCGCCGTCGGTAACACCGGGGAGCTGTTTTTT. As protein: CATAVGNTGELFF.

The chain couples TRBV19 to TRBJ2-3; a weak D match, TRBD2 (5 bases). The CDR3 runs to 13 residues. The V and J ends lost 0 bases and 7 bases respectively, with 8 bases between them. Per germline, CDR1 LNHDA and CDR2 SQIVND (reference sequence). Here the CDR3 reads CASSIDLANTQYF. CDR3 DNA sequence: TGTGCCAGTAGTATAGATTTAGCGAATACGCAGTATTTT. The entire variable domain, with the rest obtained from reference TRBV19 and TRBJ2-3, is as follows: DGGITQSPKYLFRKEGQNVTLSCEQNLNHDAMYWYRQDPGQGLRLIYYSQIVNDFQKGDIAEGYSVSREKKESFPLTVTSAQKNPTAFYLCASSIDLANTQYFGPGTRLTVL.

In this sample, this clonotype turned up a few times. V usage is TRBV25-1 and J usage is TRBJ2-3; 9 positions agree with TRBD2. V shed 4 bases and J 1 base; nucleotides not matched to a gene: 6. The germline V gene has CDR1 MGHDK and CDR2 SYGVNS. CDR3 length equals 16 residues. As DNA, the CDR3 is TGTGCCAGCAGTGGGACTAGCGTCGGGGGCACAGATACGCAGTATTTT. It is translated as CASSGTSVGGTDTQYF.

This clonotype was recorded at least ten times. The rearrangement uses TRBV12-3 or TRBV12-4 and TRBJ1-5; a weak D match, TRBD1 (5 bases). V was trimmed by 2 bases and J by 5 bases, leaving 16 bases between them. This CDR3 comprises 16 residues. The CDR3, as DNA: TGTGCCAGCAGTTTACTCCCCGACAGCTCTTATCAGCCCCAGCATTTT. Encoded protein: CASSLLPDSSYQPQHF.

The chain recombines TRBV2 with TRBJ1-1; possibly TRBD1 for D (5 bases). V was trimmed by 8 bases and J by 2 bases, leaving 9 bases between them. The length of the CDR3 is 12 residues. Germline loops: CDR1 SNHLY, CDR2 FYNNEI. Here the CDR3 reads CASSTANTEAFF. The CDR3 DNA reads as TGTGCCAGCTCGACAGCAAACACTGAAGCTTTCTTT.

The V and J genes are TRBV7-2 and TRBJ2-5, with 8 bases that match TRBD1. The CDR3 has 15 residues. The junction had 10 bases not matched to a gene; V was cut back by 3 bases and J by 7 bases. CDR1 and CDR2 from the germline V gene are SGHTA and FQGNSA. CDR3 residues: CASSLDRDNLGTQYF. In DNA, the CDR3 is TGTGCCAGCAGCTTGGACAGGGACAACCTAGGGACCCAGTACTTC.

This clonotype was recorded a few times. The V gene is TRBV4-2, the J gene TRBJ2-5; possible D gene TRBD2, 6 bases. Per germline, CDR1 LGHNA and CDR2 YNFKEQ. The CDR3 sequence is 17 residues long. The ends were cut back, 3 bases at V and 0 bases at J, with 17 bases in the middle. CDR3 in amino acids: CASSHDYRSSDQETQYF. The DNA of the CDR3 is TGTGCCAGCAGCCACGATTACCGCTCTAGCGACCAAGAGACCCAGTACTTC.

A word on this clonotype: The junction shows a germline mismatch at one end, possibly a read error. The V call is TRBV7-9, the J call TRBJ2-7; TRBD1 or TRBD2 may be the D gene (5 bases each). In germline, CDR1 is SEHNR, CDR2 FQNEAQ (reference sequence). The CDR3 length is 13 residues. The chain's CDR3 is CASTLTGTHEQSF. The CDR3 DNA sequence: TGTGCCAGCACCCTCACCGGGACCCACGAGCAGTCCTTC.

As concerns this clonotype: This likely comes from a read error, as the CDR3 has no conserved phenylalanine or tryptophan at its end. The chain recombines TRBV5-1 with TRBJ1-1; 12 bases are a match to TRBD1. The V gene's germline CDR1 is SGHRS and CDR2 YFSETQ. Trimming cost V 7 bases and J 8 bases; bases outside gene matches: 6. CDR3 length: 13 residues. The CDR3 DNA reads TGCGCCAGCCGGGACAGGGGGCTTTCGGAAGCTTTCTAT. This translates into CASRDRGLSEAFY.

In this sample, this clonotype turned up a few times. This chain links TRBV20-1 with TRBJ2-1; D remains unclear. Trimming shortened V by 0 bases and J by 8 bases, and 11 bases separated the two germline ends. Germline loops: CDR1 DFQATT, CDR2 SNEGSKA (reference sequence). This CDR3 is 13 amino acids long. The CDR3 spells CSARDLEIYEQFF. The CDR3 DNA sequence: TGCAGTGCTAGAGATCTGGAGATCTATGAGCAGTTCTTC.

This clonotype has a handful of counts. The V and J genes are TRBV5-6 and TRBJ2-3; 8 nucleotides line up with TRBD1. Trimming removed 2 bases from V and 4 bases from J; junction bases left unmatched: 3. The CDR3 totals 14 residues. Germline V gene sequence: CDR1 SGHDT, CDR2 YYEEEE. The CDR3 DNA sequence: TGTGCCAGCAGCTTTTGGACAGGGTCAGATACGCAGTATTTT. Amino acids: CASSFWTGSDTQYF. The full variable domain, its missing parts supplied by reference TRBV5-6 and TRBJ2-3, is DAGVTQSPTHLIKTRGQQVTLRCSPKSGHDTVSWYQQALGQGPQFIFQYYEEEERQRGNFPDRFSGHQFPNYSSELNVNALLLGDSALYLCASSFWTGSDTQYFGPGTRLTVL.

Notes on this clonotype: Germline and junction disagree at one end, which may indicate a read error. The rearrangement links TRBV14 to TRBJ1-1; weak D call: TRBD1 (5 bases). CDR1 and CDR2 from the germline V gene are SGHDN and FVKESK. The CDR3 contains 16 residues. For the CDR3, the DNA is TGTGCCAGCGGCCAAGGGAAGGGAGGGGTCGACACTGAAGCTTTCTTT. It yields the protein CASGQGKGGVDTEAFF.

About this clonotype: The CDR3 carries no conserved terminal phenylalanine or tryptophan, so it likely arises from a read error. The limits of the CDR3 on the DNA are not certain, so only TCRdb's listed CDR3 is given. The rearrangement joins TRBV27 to TRBJ1-1; TRBD1, as called in the table, went unchecked against the DNA. The CDR3 is 14 residues long, counting both termini. Germline V gene lookup returns CDR1 MNHEY and CDR2 SMNVEV (reference sequence). This CDR3 reads CASSPPPLDAEAFI.

This clonotype was seen ten or more times. CDR3 bases: TGTGCCAGCAGCTCCCCCCTTGCCTACGAGCAGTACTTC. It encodes CASSSPLAYEQYF. This sequence joins TRBV7-9 and TRBJ2-7; D is uncertain. This CDR3 contains 13 residues. In germline, CDR1 is SEHNR, CDR2 FQNEAQ (reference sequence). V was trimmed by 4 bases and J by 2 bases, leaving 9 bases between them.

Comment on this clonotype: A much larger clone sits a single nucleotide away, making a read error possible. The chain joins TRBV7-6 to TRBJ2-3; a possible D gene is TRBD2 (5 bases). There are 13 residues in the CDR3. CDR1 is SGHVS and CDR2 is FNYEAQ in the germline V gene. In DNA, the CDR3 is TGTGCCAGCGGCTTACCGGGGATTGGTACGCAGTATTTT. This gives the protein CASGLPGIGTQYF.

This clonotype occurred many times. The chain is built from TRBV2 and TRBJ1-2, with D unresolved. V was pared by 8 bases and J by 4 bases, with 26 bases between. CDR1 and CDR2 (germline): SNHLY, FYNNEI. CDR3 length equals 17 residues. The CDR3 bases are TGTGCCAGCTTCAACCGGAACTACCAACACTCGGGCTATGGCTACACCTTC. This codes for CASFNRNYQHSGYGYTF. Combining the CDR3 with reference TRBV2 and TRBJ1-2 gives the whole variable domain EPEVTQTPSHQVTQMGQEVILRCVPISNHLYFYWYRQILGQKVEFLVSFYNNEISEKSEIFDDQFSVERPDGSNFTLKIRSTKLEDSAMYFCASFNRNYQHSGYGYTFGSGTRLTVV.

This clonotype was seen only a few times. The chain links TRBV6-6 to TRBJ1-3; D is undetermined. V lost 0 bases and J lost 4, with 7 bases in between. CDR1 is MNHNY and CDR2 is SVGAGI in the germline V gene (reference sequence). This CDR3 contains 14 residues. CDR3 amino acids: CASSYSNTGNTIYF. The DNA of the CDR3 is TGTGCCAGCAGTTACTCGAACACGGGAAACACCATATATTTT.